The T cell receptor (beta chain) described here comes from a study of blood T cell repertoires in COVID-19. The wider study: PBMCs, B-cell-depleted T cells, or T cells provided the cDNA or gDNA that made up the material.

Looked up from germline, CDR1 is ENHRY and CDR2 is SYGVKD. There are 13 residues in the CDR3. V lost 2 bases to trimming and J lost 5 bases, with 9 bases between them. Assignments of participants to cohorts depended upon their own reported clinical history. Donors in Cohort 3 who had recovered were those with two negative PCRs, healthcare professional clearance, or resolution of their symptoms. This clone was seen more than once but under ten times. Assay: immunoSEQ multiplex PCR; the TCRdb copy retains only in-frame clones and omits some. The sample has about 160,000 clones, around four fifths seen once.

The material sequenced was PBMCs or T cells enriched from blood (not recorded which). The rearrangement links TRBV10-3 to TRBJ1-2; D is possibly TRBD1 (5 bases). This TCR was sampled from a woman between 50 and 59 years old who had recovered from COVID-19. The CDR3 nucleotides are TGTGCCATCAGTGAGCAACAGGAGTATGGCTACACCTTC. Translation: CAISEQQEYGYTF.